This T cell receptor (beta chain) was documented in a study of shared clonotypes between healthy human individuals. Whole-study findings and limits: Lower generation probabilities were found for non-shared clonotypes than for those shared by all four donors. Sorted-subset sequencing, rarefaction showed, was incomplete despite large depth. Clonotype sharing among donors was expected to depend on sequencing depth.

There are 16 residues in the CDR3. Germline values: CDR1 MDHEN, CDR2 SYDVKM. The V and J ends lost 8 bases and 3 bases respectively, with 21 bases between them. Notes on this clone: What it binds is not known.

Some clones are missing from TCRdb's copy, which holds only in-frame ones; the method was immunoSEQ multiplex PCR. The sample holds approximately 2,000,000 clones, 92% seen once. The sequence came from a man younger than 35 in good health. Some clones in this sample may be carry-over from other donors' samples. Sequencing was done on a sample of naive CD4+ T cells from PBMCs. The subset here: CD45RA+ positively selected. The chain couples TRBV28 to TRBJ2-3; tentatively, D is TRBD2 (7 bases). CDR3 sequence (DNA): TGTGCCAGCGGAGTTTGGTTGGGAGGGACAACAGATACGCAGTATTTT. It yields the protein CASGVWLGGTTDTQYF. Variable domain in full (rest from reference TRBV28 and TRBJ2-3): DVKVTQSSRYLVKRTGEKVFLECVQDMDHENMFWYRQDPGLGLRLIYFSYDVKMKEKGDIPEGYSVSREKKERFSLILESASTNQTSMYLCASGVWLGGTTDTQYFGPGTRLTVL.